The 22 T cell receptor beta chains given below trace back to one sample, sequenced in a study of regulatory T cells in long-lasting Graves disease. Time point meaning: newly diagnosed GD, antithyroid drugs for less than 3 months. PBMC RNA was the source of the TCR library. iRepertoire HTBI primers and Arm-PCR of CDR3 regions built TCR beta libraries. One entry per CDR3 protein results from TCRdb running MiXCR on the multiplex PCR reads. Found here are about 420,000 distinct CDR3 sequences, about a sixth of them singletons; the top ten hold around 23%. A further study also used this sample, focusing on T cells in Graves' hyperthyroidism and ophthalmopathy.

The source material was peripheral blood mononuclear cells (PBMCs), sampled at new diagnosis, from a patient treated with antithyroid drugs. These receptors all stem from a woman aged 18-30 years with Graves disease.

This clonotype was seen many times. The CDR3 here is CASSQVAGSISNTQYF. CDR3 bases: TGTGCCAGCAGTCAGGTAGCGGGGAGTATTTCCAATACGCAGTATTTT. The chain uses TRBV12-3 or TRBV12-4 and TRBJ2-3; 8 positions match TRBD2. CDR3 length: 16 amino acids. Unmatched junction bases numbered 14, after V lost 5 bases and J lost 7 bases.

The chain links TRBV15 to TRBJ2-3; D might be TRBD1 (6 bases). Looked up from germline, CDR1 is LNHNV and CDR2 is YYDKDF (reference sequence). CDR3 length: 15 residues. The V end was cut by 0 bases, the J end by 4 bases, with 11 bases between. The CDR3, as DNA: TGTGCCACCAGCAGAGATGCCAGGGGAGCAGATACGCAGTATTTT. This translates into CATSRDARGADTQYF.

This clonotype was observed at least ten times. V gene TRBV5-1 combines with J gene TRBJ2-3, with D unclear. CDR1 is SGHRS, CDR2 YFSETQ, per germline. The CDR3 length is 15 residues. Deletions cut 5 bases from V and 6 bases from J, with 19 bases between. The CDR3 spells CASRHGDPLADTQYF. DNA for the CDR3: TGCGCCAGCAGGCATGGGGATCCACTTGCGGATACGCAGTATTTT.

This clonotype was detected ten times or more. This sequence joins TRBV20-1 and TRBJ2-3; either TRBD1 or TRBD2 may fit D (5 bases each). Trimming removed 5 bases at V and 6 bases at J, with 15 bases between. The CDR3 has 13 residues. CDR1 is DFQATT and CDR2 is SNEGSKA in the germline V gene (reference sequence). The CDR3 DNA is TGCAGTGCTGCCGCAGGGAGTCCGGATACGCAGTATTTT. Translated: CSAAAGSPDTQYF.

V gene TRBV6-1 combines with J gene TRBJ1-1, with 8 bases matching TRBD1. The CDR3 totals 15 residues. Per germline, CDR1 MNHNS and CDR2 SASEGT. Trimming took 5 bases from V and 1 from J; bases not matched to a gene: 6. The chain's CDR3 is CASSQSTGGNTEAFF. In DNA form, the CDR3 reads TGTGCCAGCAGTCAATCTACAGGGGGGAACACTGAAGCTTTCTTT.

This clonotype was picked up many times. J is TRBJ2-4 and V is TRBV12-3 or TRBV12-4; D is uncertain. The CDR3 runs 14 residues. Trimming took off 5 bases at V and 5 bases at J, with 13 bases between the two ends. CDR3 loop: CASSIQPTENIQYF. The DNA of the CDR3 is TGTGCCAGCAGTATACAGCCGACCGAAAACATTCAGTACTTC.

This clonotype was observed a handful of times. This chain joins TRBV28 and TRBJ2-7; 9 bases are shared with TRBD1. There are 14 residues in the CDR3. Unmatched junction bases numbered 3, after V lost 6 bases and J lost 0 bases. Germline V gene data show CDR1 as MDHEN and CDR2 as SYDVKM. CDR3 loop: CASRDRGSSYEQYF. The CDR3 bases are TGTGCCAGCAGGGACAGGGGTAGCTCCTACGAGCAGTACTTC.

This clonotype was picked up one time. The rearrangement joins TRBV28 to TRBJ2-2; TRBD1 might be the D (6 bases). CDR3 size: 16 residues. V was cut by 6 bases and J by 1 base, with 15 bases left in between. Germline CDR1 is MDHEN and CDR2 is SYDVKM. Here the CDR3 DNA reads TGTGCCAGCAGCCGTCTGGGGGCGGTGAACACCGGGGAGCTGTTTTTT. This codes for CASSRLGAVNTGELFF.

V usage is TRBV24-1 and J usage is TRBJ1-5; a possible D gene is TRBD1 (6 bases). CDR3 length: 15 amino acids. V was trimmed by 9 bases and J by 0 bases, leaving 14 bases between them. The germline V gene encodes CDR1 KGHDR and CDR2 SFDVKD. This CDR3 is CATGGGQNSNQPQHF. The CDR3 region has the DNA TGTGCCACCGGGGGGGGGCAGAATAGCAATCAGCCCCAGCATTTT.

This clonotype has only one observation. This clone may be a read error of a much larger clone one base away. The V call is TRBV7-8, the J call TRBJ2-1; weak D call: TRBD2 (6 bases). The assigned J gene may be wrong: the sequence end matches TRBJ2-7 better. CDR1 is SGHVS and CDR2 is FQNEAQ in the germline V gene. The CDR3 runs 14 residues. The CDR3 nucleotides are TGTGCCAGCAGCACCTTCCGGGACTCCCACGAGCAGTACTTC. Translated: CASSTFRDSHEQYF.

This clonotype was found many times. This chain joins TRBV20-1 and TRBJ2-7, with 7 bases that match TRBD2. This CDR3 has 16 amino acids. CDR1 and CDR2 (germline): DFQATT, SNEGSKA (reference sequence). With 5 bases clipped from V and 5 bases from J, the junction kept 18 bases outside the gene matches. The CDR3 DNA sequence: TGCAGTGCTCAAGAGACGGGAGGACCCCCTCGGCACGAGCAGTACTTC. It codes for CSAQETGGPPRHEQYF.

This clonotype was picked up many times. The rearrangement links TRBV6-8 to TRBJ2-2; TRBD1 might be the D (5 bases). The CDR3 spans 19 residues. Germline V gene data show CDR1 as MNHGY and CDR2 as SAAAGT. Trimming removed 2 bases at V and 1 base at J, with 20 bases between. CDR3 sequence: CASSYGRRGLAVNTGELFF. Written as DNA, the CDR3 is TGTGCCAGCAGTTACGGGCGTAGGGGATTAGCAGTGAACACCGGGGAGCTGTTTTTT.

This clonotype was seen many times. This chain connects TRBV12-3 or TRBV12-4 to TRBJ1-1; D gene unclear. Deletions cut 0 bases from V and 8 bases from J, with 7 bases between. The CDR3 consists of 12 residues. The CDR3 loop reads CASSLASGEAFF. CDR3 coding DNA: TGTGCCAGCAGTTTAGCGTCGGGGGAAGCTTTCTTT.

This clonotype appeared a few times. This chain joins TRBV5-6 and TRBJ1-2; TRBD1 might be the D (5 bases). The V gene's germline CDR1 is SGHDT and CDR2 YYEEEE. This CDR3 contains 17 residues. Trimming took off 4 bases at V and 1 base at J, with 20 bases between the two ends. As DNA, the CDR3 is TGTGCCAGCAGCCCGGACCCGACAGCCCGCTTTAACTATGGCTACACCTTC. Amino acid sequence: CASSPDPTARFNYGYTF.

This clonotype was seen repeatedly, ten times or more. The chain has TRBV11-2 and TRBJ2-7; D gene ambiguous. This CDR3 has 11 residues. V dropped 6 bases and J dropped 3 bases, with 6 bases sitting between them. Per the germline V gene, CDR1 is SGHAT and CDR2 is FQNNGV. As DNA, the CDR3 is TGTGCCAGCAGTCCCCACTACGAGCAGTACTTC. It translates to CASSPHYEQYF.

This clonotype showed up just a few times. The chain couples TRBV19 to TRBJ1-4; 7 bases align to TRBD1. The CDR3 loop spans 15 amino acids. V shed 5 bases and J 8 bases; nucleotides not matched to a gene: 11. Germline assignment: CDR1 LNHDA and CDR2 SQIVND (reference sequence). The chain's CDR3 is CASSVLQGLAEKLFF. The DNA of the CDR3 is TGTGCCAGTAGTGTCCTACAGGGGTTGGCCGAAAAACTGTTTTTT.

In its sample, this clonotype was seen many times. The rearrangement links TRBV2 to TRBJ2-4, with unresolved D. Trimming left V 6 bases short and J 0 bases short, with 12 bases between. There are 15 residues in the CDR3. Germline CDR1 is SNHLY and CDR2 is FYNNEI. CDR3 nucleotide sequence: TGTGCCAGCAGCCCACAGACATTAGCCAAAAACATTCAGTACTTC. It specifies CASSPQTLAKNIQYF.

This clonotype was detected many times. This chain joins TRBV28 and TRBJ2-1, with D unresolved. The CDR3 sequence is 15 residues long. Germline CDR1 reads MDHEN; CDR2 reads SYDVKM. With 2 bases removed from V and 6 bases from J, the gap between germline ends came to 14 bases. The CDR3 nucleotides read TGTGCCAGCAGTTTACCCGGACCCTTGGGCAATGAGCAGTTCTTC. It codes for CASSLPGPLGNEQFF. Full variable domain (outside the CDR3, taken from reference TRBV28 and TRBJ2-1): DVKVTQSSRYLVKRTGEKVFLECVQDMDHENMFWYRQDPGLGLRLIYFSYDVKMKEKGDIPEGYSVSREKKERFSLILESASTNQTSMYLCASSLPGPLGNEQFFGPGTRLTVL.

This clonotype was seen a few times. This chain joins TRBV14 and TRBJ2-1; D is uncertain. The germline V gene has CDR1 SGHDN and CDR2 FVKESK. V lost 2 bases to trimming and J lost 7 bases, with 9 bases between them. CDR3 length: 13 residues. CDR3 in amino acids: CASSQRTRNEQFF. The CDR3 DNA reads TGTGCCAGCAGCCAACGAACAAGGAATGAGCAGTTCTTC. The full variable domain, in which reference TRBV14 and TRBJ2-1 provide the parts outside the CDR3, is EAGVTQFPSHSVIEKGQTVTLRCDPISGHDNLYWYRRVMGKEIKFLLHFVKESKQDESGMPNNRFLAERTGGTYSTLKVQPAELEDSGVYFCASSQRTRNEQFFGPGTRLTVL.

This clonotype was seen ten or more times. The V gene is TRBV20-1, the J gene TRBJ2-1; 9 bases fit TRBD2. The CDR3 totals 16 residues. Germline CDR1 and CDR2: DFQATT and SNEGSKA (reference sequence). Trimming at V came to 0 bases and at J to 4 bases, leaving 7 bases not matched to a gene. The CDR3 loop is CSAREKGGRAYNEQFF. The CDR3 bases are TGCAGTGCTAGAGAAAAGGGCGGGAGGGCTTACAATGAGCAGTTCTTC.

This clonotype appeared many times. The chain links TRBV9 to TRBJ2-3; TRBD2 aligns across 10 bases. CDR3 size: 16 residues. Trimming cost V 4 bases and J 2 bases; bases outside gene matches: 7. Germline CDR1 is SGDLS and CDR2 is YYNGEE. The CDR3 reads CASSLGTSAITDTQYF. CDR3 in DNA: TGTGCCAGCAGCTTGGGGACTAGCGCAATCACAGATACGCAGTATTTT.

This clonotype has a handful of counts. The chain joins TRBV24-1 to TRBJ2-5; D gene uncertain. The CDR3 length is 14 residues. CDR1 is KGHDR and CDR2 is SFDVKD in the germline V gene. Deletions cut 12 bases from V and 2 bases from J, with 18 bases between. The DNA of the CDR3 is TGTGCCGTACAAGCATGGGGTTCGCAAGAGACCCAGTACTTC. Its protein product is CAVQAWGSQETQYF.